This T cell receptor beta chain stems from a study of monozygotic twins with inflammatory bowel disease. The CDR3 runs to 16 residues. Looked up from germline, CDR1 is SEHNR and CDR2 is FQNEAQ (reference sequence). UMIs were attached via template switching, each with a 6-nucleotide sample barcode. From the 5' RACE reads, TCRdb lists one entry per CDR3 protein and no DNA. Its listing shows 400,000 or so distinct CDR3 sequences. This clonotype originated in a human donor with ulcerative colitis or Crohn's disease, or a healthy co-twin of an affected twin (not recorded which). The chain has TRBV7-9 and TRBJ2-5; the TRBD2 assignment by TCRdb is unverifiable without DNA. The sample comprised blood. The CDR3 spells CASSPGLAGVIETQYF. Supplemented by reference TRBV7-9 and TRBJ2-5, the full variable domain reads DTGVSQNPRHKITKRGQNVTFRCDPISEHNRLYWYRQTLGQGPEFLTYFQNEAQLEKSRLLSDRFSAERPKGSFSTLEIQRTEQGDSAMYLCASSPGLAGVIETQYFGPGTRLLVL.